Listed here are 24 T cell receptor beta chains from one sample, sequenced in a study of human T cells and chemical hapten exposure. MiXCR was run by TCRdb on the RACE reads, yielding one entry per CDR3 protein. In the table there are around 330,000 distinct CDR3 sequences, around 5% of which are singletons. As to time point: pre-sensitization, week 0. This sample's treatment: therapeutic diphenylcyclopropenone sensitization with weekly scalp DPC. This specimen consisted of whole blood, obtained in connection with sensitization to the hapten diphenylcyclopropenone (DPC). The receptor source for this set is a young woman with alopecia areata. Some clones in this sample may be carry-over from other donors' samples.

This clonotype was seen only a few times. The gene calls are TRBV9 and TRBJ1-1; TRBD1 might be the D (5 bases). The CDR3 consists of 15 residues. V was pared by 0 bases and J by 6 bases, with 15 bases between. Germline V gene lookup returns CDR1 SGDLS and CDR2 YYNGEE. The CDR3 reads CASSVVGLRTSEAFF. The CDR3 DNA follows: TGTGCCAGCAGCGTAGTGGGGCTGAGGACGTCTGAAGCTTTCTTT.

This clonotype was counted many times. J is TRBJ1-5 and V is TRBV6-5; D is unresolved. Germline assignment: CDR1 MNHEY and CDR2 SVGAGI. V lost 5 bases, J lost 0 bases, and 11 bases lay in between. CDR3 size: 15 residues. DNA of the CDR3: TGTGCCAGCAGTCTAGGACGATTTAGCAATCAGCCCCAGCATTTT. This translates into CASSLGRFSNQPQHF.

In the case of this clonotype: With a much larger clone just one base away, this may be a read error. V gene TRBV7-2 combines with J gene TRBJ2-7, with 11 bases identical to TRBD1. The CDR3 is made up of 16 amino acids. The germline CDR1 and CDR2 sequences are SGHTA and FQGNSA. CDR3 amino acids: CASSVGTGGSGYEQNF. DNA for the CDR3: TGTGCCAGCAGCGTAGGGACAGGGGGGTCGGGATACGAGCAGAACTTC.

This clonotype has ten or more counts. This chain joins TRBV12-3 or TRBV12-4 and TRBJ2-3; 8 positions match TRBD2. This CDR3 has 13 amino acids. The trim removed 8 bases at V and 1 base at J, leaving 2 bases unmatched. DNA for the CDR3: TGTGCCAGCCGCGGGGGGCGCACAGATACGCAGTATTTT. Amino acid sequence: CASRGGRTDTQYF.

This clonotype has at least ten counts. The genes are TRBV19 and TRBJ2-5; D is unresolved. The CDR3 runs to 15 residues. The germline CDR1 and CDR2 sequences are LNHDA and SQIVND (reference sequence). V shed 10 bases and J shed 4 bases, with 22 bases lying between them. The CDR3 is CATKARVGRRETQYF. CDR3 in DNA: TGTGCCACCAAAGCCCGTGTAGGCCGGCGAGAGACCCAGTACTTC.

Ten or more counts support this clonotype. CDR3 protein: CASSQEAGGRIQYF. CDR3 bases: TGCGCCAGCAGCCAAGAAGCCGGGGGGCGCATTCAGTACTTC. The rearrangement joins TRBV4-3 to TRBJ2-4; D possibly corresponds to TRBD2 (7 bases). V shed 0 bases and J shed 9 bases, with 12 bases lying between them. CDR3 size: 14 residues. Per germline, CDR1 LGHNA and CDR2 YSLEER.

In its sample, this clonotype was seen many times. The genes are TRBV29-1 and TRBJ2-4, with TRBD2 as a possible D gene (7 bases). Germline assignment: CDR1 SQVTM and CDR2 ANQGSEA. The V end was cut by 3 bases, the J end by 6 bases, with 12 bases between. This CDR3 is 13 amino acids long. The CDR3 nucleotides are TGCAGCGTTGATGGGGGCGGGGGAAACATTCAGTACTTC. It encodes CSVDGGGGNIQYF.

This clonotype has only a few counts. The rearrangement uses TRBV6-5 and TRBJ1-1; possibly TRBD1 for D (6 bases). From germline, CDR1 is MNHEY and CDR2 SVGAGI. Trimming left V 7 bases short and J 5 bases short, with 20 bases between. The CDR3 is 15 residues long. The CDR3 nucleotides read TGTGCCAGCACGTTAGGAGGGGGATGGGGAACTGAAGCTTTCTTT. Residues: CASTLGGGWGTEAFF.

In its sample, this clonotype was seen many times. V gene TRBV3-1 combines with J gene TRBJ2-3; TRBD2 agrees at 13 bases. V was clipped by 4 bases and J by 6 bases; unmatched bases: 4. The CDR3 spans 15 residues. The germline gives CDR1 LGHDT, CDR2 YNNKEL (reference sequence). The CDR3 nucleotides read TGTGCCAGCAGCCCCGGACTAGCGGGGGACGATACGCAGTATTTT. Protein: CASSPGLAGDDTQYF.

This clonotype was counted between two and nine times. The chain joins TRBV5-4 to TRBJ1-1; 9 bases agree with TRBD1. This CDR3 region has 17 residues. V trimming: 5 bases; J trimming: 4 bases; junction bases outside the gene matches: 15. CDR1 and CDR2 from the germline V gene are SGHNT and YYREEE (reference sequence). The CDR3 DNA reads as TGTGCCAGCAGTTCGCTTATTACAGGGGGCTCGTTCACTGAAGCTTTCTTT. Its protein is CASSSLITGGSFTEAFF.

This clonotype was picked up many times. The rearrangement uses TRBV5-1 and TRBJ2-5; D gene uncertain. The V gene's germline CDR1 is SGHRS and CDR2 YFSETQ. Trimming stripped 2 bases from V and 5 bases from J, with 13 bases between. The CDR3 is 14 residues long. CDR3 in DNA: TGCGCCAGCAGCTTCATAGCCGAAGGGGAGACCCAGTACTTC. It codes for CASSFIAEGETQYF.

This clonotype occurred many times. The V call is TRBV12-3 or TRBV12-4, the J call TRBJ1-3; D unresolved. The CDR3 extends over 11 amino acids. The V gene lost 6 bases and the J gene lost 6 bases, with 6 bases spanning the gap. CDR3: CASRRKNTIYF. The CDR3 region has the DNA TGTGCCAGCAGGAGAAAAAACACCATATATTTT.

CDR3 coding DNA: TGTGCCAGCAGCTTAGATCCGGGACCCGGGGCCAACGTCCTGACTTTC. This sequence encodes CASSLDPGPGANVLTF. The chain combines TRBV7-2 with TRBJ2-6, with D perhaps given as TRBD1 or TRBD2 (5 bases each). Germline CDR1 SGHTA, CDR2 FQGNSA. The CDR3 is 16 amino acids. V lost 1 base to trimming and J lost 4 bases, with 11 bases between them.

A few counts support this clonotype. The chain joins TRBV5-1 to TRBJ1-2; D is unresolved. The CDR3 totals 13 residues. Trimming left V 3 bases short and J 0 bases short, with 6 bases between. In germline, CDR1 is SGHRS, CDR2 YFSETQ. CDR3 nucleotide sequence: TGCGCCAGCAGCTACCAGACTAACTATGGCTACACCTTC. Its translation: CASSYQTNYGYTF.

This clonotype showed up just a few times. The rearrangement links TRBV7-8 to TRBJ2-3; TRBD1 aligns across 8 bases. Germline V gene lookup returns CDR1 SGHVS and CDR2 FQNEAQ. V gave up 2 bases and J gave up 4 bases; unmatched junction bases: 14. CDR3 length: 18 amino acids. CDR3 sequence (DNA): TGTGCCAGCAGCTTACAAAACAGGGGGGTTCGTGTATCAGATACGCAGTATTTT. Translation: CASSLQNRGVRVSDTQYF.

Only a few counts were recorded for this clonotype. This sequence joins TRBV12-5 and TRBJ1-6; possibly TRBD1 for D (6 bases). Germline CDR1 reads LGHNT; CDR2 reads FRNRAP. Trimming stripped 0 bases from V and 7 bases from J, with 13 bases between. The CDR3 has 16 residues. The CDR3 sequence: CASGLVGGSRNSPLHF. The CDR3 DNA is TGTGCTAGTGGTTTGGTAGGGGGGTCTCGAAATTCACCCCTCCACTTT. Full variable domain (remainder filled in from reference TRBV12-5 and TRBJ1-6): DARVTQTPRHKVTEMGQEVTMRCQPILGHNTVFWYRQTMMQGLELLAYFRNRAPLDDSGMPKDRFSAEMPDATLATLKIQPSEPRDSAVYFCASGLVGGSRNSPLHFGNGTRLTVT.

Many counts were recorded for this clonotype. The chain uses TRBV10-3 and TRBJ1-4, with D possibly being TRBD1 (5 bases). The V end lost 3 bases, the J end lost 8 bases, and 13 bases lay between the germline ends. Germline V gene lookup returns CDR1 ENHRY and CDR2 SYGVKD. This CDR3 is built from 14 residues. The CDR3 DNA sequence: TGTGCCATCAGTGACGGGCAGGGACGGGAAAAACTGTTTTTT. The encoded protein is CAISDGQGREKLFF.

The chain employs TRBV6-2 or TRBV6-3 and TRBJ1-2; D perhaps matches TRBD1 (5 bases). CDR3 size: 14 residues. Germline V gene data show CDR1 as MNHEY and CDR2 as SVGEGT. Trimming took off 5 bases at V and 12 bases at J, with 22 bases between the two ends. DNA of the CDR3: TGTGCCAGCAGTCCCCACGGGGCTGCCCGAATGGACACCTTC. The encoded protein is CASSPHGAARMDTF.

This clonotype was seen only a few times. The DNA of the CDR3 is TGTGCCACCCAGGGAGAGTGGAACACTGAAGCTTTCTTT. It specifies CATQGEWNTEAFF. The V call is TRBV5-4, the J call TRBJ1-1; weak D call: TRBD1 (5 bases). V was shortened by 9 bases and J by 1 base, with 13 bases between the two germline ends. Germline-derived CDR1 and CDR2 are SGHNT and YYREEE (reference sequence). This CDR3 has 13 residues.

The genes are TRBV7-2 and TRBJ2-1; D not certain. CDR1 and CDR2 from the germline V gene are SGHTA and FQGNSA. Deletions cut 1 base from V and 0 bases from J, with 7 bases between. The CDR3 has 15 amino acids. This CDR3 reads CASSLGKSSYNEQFF. CDR3 nucleotides: TGTGCCAGCAGCTTAGGTAAAAGCTCCTACAATGAGCAGTTCTTC.

This clonotype was seen a handful of times. This chain connects TRBV7-2 to TRBJ1-1; D is uncertain. CDR1 and CDR2 (germline): SGHTA, FQGNSA. V lost 11 bases and J lost 0, with 16 bases in between. The length of the CDR3 is 14 residues. The CDR3 protein is CAVSHGSMNTEAFF. The CDR3 region has the DNA TGTGCCGTATCGCATGGATCTATGAACACTGAAGCTTTCTTT.

A few counts support this clonotype. J is TRBJ1-2 and V is TRBV12-3 or TRBV12-4, with D uncertain. The CDR3 loop spans 16 amino acids. V was trimmed by 1 base and J by 2 bases, leaving 14 bases between them. The CDR3 DNA reads as TGTGCCAGCAGTTTAGTAGGTGGTATGTACAACTATGGCTACACCTTC. Translating gives CASSLVGGMYNYGYTF.

This clonotype showed up just a few times. The rearrangement links TRBV11-2 to TRBJ2-6; D gene ambiguous. The germline V gene has CDR1 SGHAT and CDR2 FQNNGV. The germline V and J ends were trimmed by 6 bases and 0 bases, with 15 bases remaining between them. This CDR3 comprises 17 residues. The CDR3 here is CASSVQPPNSGANVLTF. CDR3 sequence (DNA): TGTGCCAGCAGTGTGCAGCCCCCGAACTCTGGGGCCAACGTCCTGACTTTC.

In this sample, this clonotype turned up a few times. The V call is TRBV12-3 or TRBV12-4, the J call TRBJ1-5; D is ambiguous. The CDR3 runs to 15 residues. Trimming took 5 bases from V and 6 from J, leaving 17 bases between them. The CDR3 loop reads CASSPSTGNGQPQHF. CDR3 coding DNA: TGTGCCAGCAGTCCCTCGACGGGGAACGGTCAGCCCCAGCATTTT.